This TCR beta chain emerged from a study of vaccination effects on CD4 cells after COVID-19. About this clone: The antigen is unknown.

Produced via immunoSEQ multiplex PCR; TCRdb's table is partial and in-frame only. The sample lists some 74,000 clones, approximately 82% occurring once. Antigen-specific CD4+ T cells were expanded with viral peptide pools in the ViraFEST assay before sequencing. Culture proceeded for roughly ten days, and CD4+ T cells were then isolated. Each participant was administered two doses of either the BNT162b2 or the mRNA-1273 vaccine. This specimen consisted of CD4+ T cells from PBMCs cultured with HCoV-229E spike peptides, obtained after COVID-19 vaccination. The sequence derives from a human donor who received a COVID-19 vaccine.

CDR3 sequence: CASSAGTAAGELFF. The DNA of the CDR3 is TGTGCCAGCTCCGCCGGGACTGCTGCCGGGGAGCTGTTTTTT. The chain has TRBV18 and TRBJ2-2; D perhaps matches TRBD2 (6 bases). The CDR3 extends over 14 amino acids. In germline, CDR1 is KGHSH, CDR2 LQKENI. Trimming removed 6 bases at V and 6 bases at J, with 14 bases between. The full variable domain, rest sourced from reference TRBV18 and TRBJ2-2, is NAGVMQNPRHLVRRRGQEARLRCSPMKGHSHVYWYRQLPEEGLKFMVYLQKENIIDESGMPKERFSAEFPKEGPSILRIQQVVRGDSAAYFCASSAGTAAGELFFGEGSRLTVL.